This T cell receptor (beta chain) was profiled in a study of T cells after posttransplantation cyclophosphamide. This clone was picked up many times. No antigen is known for it. Regarding the study as a whole: Donor-recipient repertoire similarity was low at 1-2 months, rising over year one.

Generated by immunoSEQ multiplex PCR, the TCRdb table keeps only in-frame clones and is missing some. Singletons are absent from the sample, which has approximately 35,000 clones. The related graft donor's blood sample was taken on the day of bone marrow donation. This clonotype was obtained from a woman in her thirties in good health and a related stem cell transplant donor. The sequenced sample consisted of PBMCs.

In DNA form, the CDR3 reads TGTGCCAGCAGCTTATCAGGAGACTATGGCTACACCTTC. Protein sequence: CASSLSGDYGYTF. The J gene is TRBJ1-2, the V gene TRBV7-8; D is uncertain. CDR3 length equals 13 residues. Looked up from germline, CDR1 is SGHVS and CDR2 is FQNEAQ. V lost 2 bases to trimming and J lost 3 bases, with 7 bases between them.